The T cell receptor (beta chain) described here comes from a study of shared T cell receptors in the human thymus. Looked up from germline, CDR1 is MGHDK and CDR2 is SYGVNS. Trimming took off 2 bases at V and 5 bases at J, with 9 bases between the two ends. The CDR3 extends over 13 amino acids. The data were produced by immunoSEQ multiplex PCR, yet TCRdb's version contains in-frame clones alone and is incomplete. The sample carries some 400,000 clones, approximately 95% recorded once. Sequencing used thymocytes. This receptor was taken from a human donor. The chain joins TRBV25-1 to TRBJ2-5; D is unclear. The CDR3 DNA is TGTGCCAGCAGTGAAAGTGAGGTGGAGACCCAGTACTTC. Translation gives CASSESEVETQYF.